The 24 T cell receptor beta chains in this list originate from one sample, sequenced in a study of blood T cell repertoires in COVID-19. The assay was immunoSEQ multiplex PCR, and TCRdb's table has in-frame clones only and misses some. The sample shows about 210,000 clones, 87% of them seen only once. Sequenced: PBMCs or T cells enriched from blood (not recorded which). The origin of the receptors is a man in his late teens or twenties with acute COVID-19.

The chain joins TRBV2 to TRBJ2-7; TRBD2 aligns across 13 bases. The CDR3 has 15 amino acids. In germline, CDR1 is SNHLY, CDR2 FYNNEI. J lost 4 bases, V lost 5 bases, and 5 bases had no gene match. CDR3 in amino acids: CASSKGLAGIYEQYF. CDR3 coding DNA: TGTGCCAGCAGTAAGGGACTAGCGGGAATTTACGAGCAGTACTTC.

V is TRBV6-5 and J is TRBJ2-7, with a weak D call TRBD2 (5 bases). Trimming removed 0 bases at V and 4 bases at J, with 13 bases between. The CDR3 sequence is 15 residues long. Germline V gives CDR1 MNHEY, CDR2 SVGAGI. The CDR3 loop reads CASSYSGEHIYEQYF. CDR3 nucleotides: TGTGCCAGCAGTTACTCCGGGGAACATATTTACGAGCAGTACTTC.

The chain's CDR3 is CASSFLTGGGSNEKLFF. For the CDR3, the DNA is TGTGCCAGCAGCTTTCTTACAGGGGGCGGTTCTAATGAAAAACTGTTTTTT. The V and J genes are TRBV5-6 and TRBJ1-4, with TRBD1 matching 9 bases. This CDR3 comprises 17 residues. Germline V lookup: CDR1 SGHDT, CDR2 YYEEEE. After removal of 2 bases from V and 3 bases from J, the junction contained 8 bases not matched to a gene.

The V call is TRBV14, the J call TRBJ2-7; the D gene is possibly TRBD2 (6 bases). Germline assignment: CDR1 SGHDN and CDR2 FVKESK. V was pared by 4 bases and J by 9 bases, with 19 bases between. The CDR3 runs to 14 residues. This chain's CDR3 is CASSRAGYGFGQYF. The CDR3 DNA is TGTGCCAGCAGCCGGGCGGGGTATGGATTCGGGCAGTACTTC.

The chain is built from TRBV19 and TRBJ2-2; tentatively, D is TRBD1 (6 bases). V lost 6 bases to trimming and J lost 2 bases, with 16 bases between them. CDR1 LNHDA and CDR2 SQIVND come from the germline V gene (reference sequence). This CDR3 has 16 amino acids. CDR3 nucleotide sequence: TGTGCCAGTAGGTACCGAACAGGGTCAAACACCGGGGAGCTGTTTTTT. It yields the protein CASRYRTGSNTGELFF.

This chain uses TRBV27 with TRBJ2-3; 9 nucleotides align to TRBD2. After removal of 7 bases from V and 0 bases from J, the junction contained 8 bases not matched to a gene. CDR3 length equals 16 residues. Looked up from germline, CDR1 is MNHEY and CDR2 is SMNVEV (reference sequence). The CDR3 reads CASTVAGDQSTDTQYF. CDR3 in DNA: TGTGCCAGCACGGTAGCGGGAGATCAAAGCACAGATACGCAGTATTTT.

This sequence joins TRBV27 and TRBJ2-6, with D maybe TRBD1 (6 bases). Germline V CDR1 and CDR2: MNHEY, SMNVEV (reference sequence). CDR3 length equals 15 residues. V was cut by 5 bases and J by 0 bases, with 8 bases left in between. In nucleotides, the CDR3 is TGTGCCAGCAGTGAAGGGGGCTCTGGGGCCAACGTCCTGACTTTC. This translates into CASSEGGSGANVLTF.

The CDR3 coding sequence is TGTGCCAGCAGTGACTCGGCAGGGGGCATCACAGATACGCAGTATTTT. As protein: CASSDSAGGITDTQYF. The chain carries TRBV28 and TRBJ2-3; 8 nucleotides line up with TRBD1. The germline gives CDR1 MDHEN, CDR2 SYDVKM. The CDR3 has 16 residues. With V trimmed by 5 bases and J by 2 bases, 9 bases remained unmatched. Together with reference TRBV28 and TRBJ2-3, the CDR3 gives the full variable domain: DVKVTQSSRYLVKRTGEKVFLECVQDMDHENMFWYRQDPGLGLRLIYFSYDVKMKEKGDIPEGYSVSREKKERFSLILESASTNQTSMYLCASSDSAGGITDTQYFGPGTRLTVL.

The rearrangement joins TRBV28 to TRBJ1-5, with 7 positions matching TRBD1. The CDR3 spans 15 residues. Looked up from germline, CDR1 is MDHEN and CDR2 is SYDVKM. With 7 bases clipped from V and 4 bases from J, the junction kept 10 bases outside the gene matches. In DNA form, the CDR3 reads TGTGCCAGCACCTCCCCGCAGGGGGATAATCAGCCCCAGCATTTT. As protein: CASTSPQGDNQPQHF.

The V call is TRBV11-2, the J call TRBJ1-5; a weak D match, TRBD1 (6 bases). The CDR3 has 18 amino acids. Per the germline V gene, CDR1 is SGHAT and CDR2 is FQNNGV. V was cut by 2 bases and J by 6 bases, with 23 bases left in between. The CDR3 protein is CASSLRRQEAGGIQPQHF. The CDR3 DNA reads TGTGCCAGCAGCTTACGTAGACAGGAGGCTGGGGGAATTCAGCCCCAGCATTTT.

This clone turned up a few times. The J gene is TRBJ2-7, the V gene TRBV5-6, with D hard to call. The CDR3 extends over 12 amino acids. From germline, CDR1 is SGHDT and CDR2 YYEEEE. V lost 4 bases to trimming and J lost 0 bases, with 5 bases between them. As DNA, the CDR3 is TGTGCCAGCAGCCTGAGCTCCTACGAGCAGTACTTC. Amino acid sequence: CASSLSSYEQYF.

V usage is TRBV5-1 and J usage is TRBJ2-7; 11 nucleotides match TRBD2. This CDR3 comprises 18 residues. Trimming cost V 0 bases and J 4 bases; bases outside gene matches: 12. Germline lookup yields CDR1 SGHRS and CDR2 YFSETQ. CDR3 DNA sequence: TGCGCCAGCAGCTTGGGGGCCCCACTAGCGGGAGTTACTTACGAGCAGTACTTC. This encodes CASSLGAPLAGVTYEQYF.

The chain links TRBV5-5 to TRBJ2-7; maybe TRBD2 (6 bases). The CDR3 has 16 residues. Germline CDR1 is SGHKS and CDR2 is YYEKEE (reference sequence). Trimming stripped 4 bases from V and 0 bases from J, with 17 bases between. Written as DNA, the CDR3 is TGTGCCAGCAGCACGAGGCTCGCGGGGAGCTCCTACGAGCAGTACTTC. Amino acid sequence: CASSTRLAGSSYEQYF.

The V and J genes are TRBV5-1 and TRBJ2-2; 7 nucleotides align to TRBD2. This CDR3 has 15 residues. The germline CDR1 and CDR2 sequences are SGHRS and YFSETQ. Trimming at V came to 6 bases and at J to 6 bases, leaving 11 bases not matched to a gene. Here the CDR3 reads CASTPQAGEAGELFF. The CDR3 DNA reads TGCGCCAGCACCCCCCAGGCGGGAGAGGCCGGGGAGCTGTTTTTT.

The chain carries TRBV7-9 and TRBJ1-4; D is possibly TRBD1 (5 bases). Germline V gives CDR1 SEHNR, CDR2 FQNEAQ (reference sequence). This CDR3 is built from 14 residues. Trimming cost V 0 bases and J 8 bases, with 10 bases left between them. CDR3 in amino acids: CASSLAGVREKLFF. CDR3 sequence (DNA): TGTGCCAGCAGCTTAGCAGGGGTTAGGGAAAAACTGTTTTTT.

The rearrangement joins TRBV6-5 to TRBJ2-7, with D possibly matching TRBD2 (6 bases). The CDR3 length is 11 residues. The V and J ends lost 6 bases and 6 bases respectively, with 9 bases between them. Looked up from germline, CDR1 is MNHEY and CDR2 is SVGAGI. The CDR3 spells CASSGGTEQYF. The DNA for the CDR3 is TGTGCCAGCAGCGGGGGTACCGAGCAGTACTTC.

This chain uses TRBV6-2 or TRBV6-3 with TRBJ1-6; D is undetermined. Trimming removed 6 bases at V and 6 bases at J, with 12 bases between. Looked up from germline, CDR1 is MNHEY and CDR2 is SVGEGT. The CDR3 runs 14 residues. The CDR3 sequence: CASSPRGTNSPLHF. CDR3 DNA sequence: TGTGCCAGCAGCCCCAGAGGAACTAATTCACCCCTCCACTTT.

The chain couples TRBV5-1 to TRBJ2-1, with 13 bases matching TRBD2. This CDR3 spans 19 amino acids. CDR1 and CDR2 from the germline V gene are SGHRS and YFSETQ. The V gene end was trimmed by 4 bases and the J gene end by 3 bases; junction bases not matched to a gene: 13. The CDR3 here is CASSPVPGLAGKFYNEQFF. CDR3 sequence (DNA): TGCGCCAGCAGCCCGGTCCCGGGACTAGCGGGGAAATTCTACAATGAGCAGTTCTTC.

The genes are TRBV28 and TRBJ2-1, with 8 nucleotides matching TRBD2. V shed 1 base, J shed 1 base, and the junction held 9 bases outside the gene matches. The germline V gene has CDR1 MDHEN and CDR2 SYDVKM. The CDR3 spans 18 residues. CDR3 sequence (DNA): TGTGCCAGCAGTTTATCCGCGCCGGGGACTAGGTCCTACAATGAGCAGTTCTTC. Its protein product is CASSLSAPGTRSYNEQFF. Variable domain in full (rest from reference TRBV28 and TRBJ2-1): DVKVTQSSRYLVKRTGEKVFLECVQDMDHENMFWYRQDPGLGLRLIYFSYDVKMKEKGDIPEGYSVSREKKERFSLILESASTNQTSMYLCASSLSAPGTRSYNEQFFGPGTRLTVL.

This chain links TRBV4-1 with TRBJ2-7, with 12 bases lining up with TRBD1. J lost 7 bases, V lost 5 bases, and 9 bases had no gene match. In germline, CDR1 is MGHRA, CDR2 YSYEKL. The CDR3 has 15 residues. CDR3 nucleotides: TGCGCCAGCAGCTCTCCCCGGGACAGGGGGCGTGAGCAGTACTTC. As protein: CASSSPRDRGREQYF.

A remark on this clone: Other DNA sequences in this sample translate to the same CDR3. DNA of the CDR3: TGTGCCAGTAGTATGACTAGCGGGAGCTACGAGCAGTACTTC. The encoded protein is CASSMTSGSYEQYF. The V and J genes are TRBV19 and TRBJ2-7; 12 bases are shared with TRBD2. After removal of 3 bases from V and 3 bases from J, the junction contained 0 bases not matched to a gene. Germline CDR1 LNHDA, CDR2 SQIVND (reference sequence). This CDR3 is 14 amino acids long. The full variable domain, completed using reference TRBV19 and TRBJ2-7, is DGGITQSPKYLFRKEGQNVTLSCEQNLNHDAMYWYRQDPGQGLRLIYYSQIVNDFQKGDIAEGYSVSREKKESFPLTVTSAQKNPTAFYLCASSMTSGSYEQYFGPGTRLTVT.

The chain combines TRBV28 with TRBJ2-7; D perhaps matches TRBD1 (5 bases). CDR3 length: 13 residues. From germline, CDR1 is MDHEN and CDR2 SYDVKM. V was clipped by 5 bases and J by 2 bases, with 10 bases between them. This CDR3 reads CASSAQVTYEQYF. The CDR3 DNA reads TGTGCCAGCAGTGCACAGGTTACCTACGAGCAGTACTTC.

The chain has TRBV20-1 and TRBJ1-1, with D tentatively TRBD1 (6 bases). V dropped 3 bases and J dropped 7 bases, with 15 bases sitting between them. Germline CDR1 is DFQATT and CDR2 is SNEGSKA (reference sequence). CDR3 length equals 13 residues. CDR3 sequence: CSASIVTGIEAFF. In DNA, the CDR3 is TGCAGTGCTAGTATAGTGACAGGTATTGAAGCTTTCTTT.

This chain links TRBV28 with TRBJ1-2; the D gene is possibly TRBD1 (5 bases). The germline V gene encodes CDR1 MDHEN and CDR2 SYDVKM. Deletions cut 5 bases from V and 5 bases from J, with 15 bases between. CDR3 length: 14 amino acids. The CDR3 spells CASSPQGNSYGYTF. Written as DNA, the CDR3 is TGTGCCAGCAGTCCTCAGGGAAATAGTTATGGCTACACCTTC.